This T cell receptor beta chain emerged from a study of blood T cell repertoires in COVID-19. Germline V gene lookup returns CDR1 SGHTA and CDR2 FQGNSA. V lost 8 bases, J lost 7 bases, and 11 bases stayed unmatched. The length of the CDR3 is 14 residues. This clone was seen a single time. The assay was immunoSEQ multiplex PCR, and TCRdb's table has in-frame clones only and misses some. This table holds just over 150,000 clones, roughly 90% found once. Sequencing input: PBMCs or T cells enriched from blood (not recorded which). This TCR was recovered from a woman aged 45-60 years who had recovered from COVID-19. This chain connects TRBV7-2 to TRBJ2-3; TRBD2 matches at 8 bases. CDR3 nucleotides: TGTGCCAGCTGCCCGGGGGGGGCGGGAAATACGCAGTATTTT. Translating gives CASCPGGAGNTQYF.